These 7 T cell receptor beta chains were all obtained from the same sample, sequenced in a study of blood T cell repertoires in COVID-19. The assay was immunoSEQ multiplex PCR, and TCRdb's table has in-frame clones only and misses some. The sample consists of some 75,000 clones, about 88% of them appearing once. Sequencing was done on a sample of peripheral blood. The receptors originated from a man in his 70s with active or convalescent COVID-19.

The V call is TRBV7-6, the J call TRBJ2-3, with 8 bases matching TRBD2. The V gene end was trimmed by 1 base and the J gene end by 1 base; junction bases not matched to a gene: 4. CDR1 and CDR2 from the germline V gene are SGHVS and FNYEAQ. The CDR3 consists of 16 residues. The CDR3, as DNA: TGTGCCAGCAGCTTAGTTGCGGGGGGACGCACAGATACGCAGTATTTT. This encodes CASSLVAGGRTDTQYF.

J is TRBJ1-2 and V is TRBV19; 7 bases align to TRBD1. There are 14 residues in the CDR3. Looked up from germline, CDR1 is LNHDA and CDR2 is SQIVND (reference sequence). Trimming cost V 4 bases and J 1 base; bases outside gene matches: 3. The CDR3 nucleotides are TGTGCCAGTAGTAATCCAGGGGGTAACTATGGCTACACCTTC. Encoded protein: CASSNPGGNYGYTF.

The J gene is TRBJ2-7, the V gene TRBV6-1; TRBD2 aligns across 13 bases. The CDR3 has 16 amino acids. Looked up from germline, CDR1 is MNHNS and CDR2 is SASEGT. With 2 bases clipped from V and 6 bases from J, the junction kept 7 bases outside the gene matches. The CDR3 loop reads CASSELLAGGFGEQYF. Written as DNA, the CDR3 is TGTGCCAGCAGTGAACTACTAGCGGGAGGGTTCGGCGAGCAGTACTTC.

The chain combines TRBV19 with TRBJ1-1, with D possibly being TRBD1 (6 bases). Germline V gives CDR1 LNHDA, CDR2 SQIVND (reference sequence). Between the trimmed V and J ends, which lost 0 bases and 4 bases, there was a span of 9 bases. This CDR3 has 14 residues. The CDR3 DNA follows: TGTGCCAGTAGTATAGATCGAGGGGGCACTGAAGCTTTCTTT. Its protein is CASSIDRGGTEAFF.

The CDR3 DNA reads TGCGCCAGCAGCCAAGGAGTAGTCACCCCCACTGAAGCTTTCTTT. Protein sequence: CASSQGVVTPTEAFF. J is TRBJ1-1 and V is TRBV4-1, with unresolved D. Germline V gives CDR1 MGHRA, CDR2 YSYEKL. The ends were cut back, 1 base at V and 4 bases at J, with 13 bases in the middle. CDR3 size: 15 residues.

The chain couples TRBV5-6 to TRBJ2-3; D is undetermined. CDR3 length equals 16 residues. The germline CDR1 and CDR2 sequences are SGHDT and YYEEEE. V gave up 0 bases and J gave up 0 bases, with 11 bases separating them. CDR3 loop: CASSLDLPLSTDTQYF. CDR3 bases: TGTGCCAGCAGCTTGGATCTCCCTCTGAGCACAGATACGCAGTATTTT.

The V and J genes are TRBV13 and TRBJ1-2; D might be TRBD1 (6 bases). V lost 2 bases to trimming and J lost 5 bases, with 9 bases between them. There are 13 residues in the CDR3. Germline V gene data show CDR1 as PRHDT and CDR2 as FYEKMQ (reference sequence). The DNA of the CDR3 is TGTGCCAGCAGCTTACAGGGGATTTATGGCTACACCTTC. Translated, it gives CASSLQGIYGYTF.